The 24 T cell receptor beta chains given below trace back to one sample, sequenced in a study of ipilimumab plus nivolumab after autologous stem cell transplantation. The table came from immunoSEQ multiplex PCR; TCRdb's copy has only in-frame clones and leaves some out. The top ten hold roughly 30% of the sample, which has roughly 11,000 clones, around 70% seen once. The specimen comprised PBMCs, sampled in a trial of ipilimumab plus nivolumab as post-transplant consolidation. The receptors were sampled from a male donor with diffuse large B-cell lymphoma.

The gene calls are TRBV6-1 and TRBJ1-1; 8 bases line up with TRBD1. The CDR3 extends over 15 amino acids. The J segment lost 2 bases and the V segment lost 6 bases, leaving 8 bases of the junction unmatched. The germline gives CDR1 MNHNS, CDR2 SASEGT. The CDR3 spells CASRDWTGYNTEAFF. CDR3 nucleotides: TGTGCCAGCAGGGACTGGACAGGGTACAACACTGAAGCTTTCTTT.

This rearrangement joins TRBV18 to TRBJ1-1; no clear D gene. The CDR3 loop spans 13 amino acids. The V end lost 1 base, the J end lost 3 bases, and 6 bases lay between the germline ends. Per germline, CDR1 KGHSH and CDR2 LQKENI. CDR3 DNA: TGTGCCAGCTCACCACATAAGGACACTGAAGCTTTCTTT. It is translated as CASSPHKDTEAFF. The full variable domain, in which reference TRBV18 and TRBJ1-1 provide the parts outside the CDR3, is NAGVMQNPRHLVRRRGQEARLRCSPMKGHSHVYWYRQLPEEGLKFMVYLQKENIIDESGMPKERFSAEFPKEGPSILRIQQVVRGDSAAYFCASSPHKDTEAFFGQGTRLTVV.

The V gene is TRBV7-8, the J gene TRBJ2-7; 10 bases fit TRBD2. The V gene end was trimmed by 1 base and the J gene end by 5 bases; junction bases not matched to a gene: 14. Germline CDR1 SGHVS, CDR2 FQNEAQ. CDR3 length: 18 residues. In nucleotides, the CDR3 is TGTGCCAGCAGCTTAGATTCTAGCGGGGGCTCTTTCCCCCACGAGCAGTACTTC. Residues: CASSLDSSGGSFPHEQYF.

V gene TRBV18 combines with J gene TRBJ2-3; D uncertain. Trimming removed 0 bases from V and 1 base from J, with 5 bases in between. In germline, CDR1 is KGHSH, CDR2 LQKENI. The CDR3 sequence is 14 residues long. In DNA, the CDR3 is TGTGCCAGCTCACCACCGACTGGCACAGATACGCAGTATTTT. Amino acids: CASSPPTGTDTQYF.

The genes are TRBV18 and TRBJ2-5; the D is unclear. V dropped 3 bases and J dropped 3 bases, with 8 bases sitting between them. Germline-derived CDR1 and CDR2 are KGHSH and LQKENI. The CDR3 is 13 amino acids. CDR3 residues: CASSPRREETQYF. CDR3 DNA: TGTGCCAGCTCACCGCGACGGGAAGAGACCCAGTACTTC. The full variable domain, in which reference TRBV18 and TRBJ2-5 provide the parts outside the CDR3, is NAGVMQNPRHLVRRRGQEARLRCSPMKGHSHVYWYRQLPEEGLKFMVYLQKENIIDESGMPKERFSAEFPKEGPSILRIQQVVRGDSAAYFCASSPRREETQYFGPGTRLLVL.

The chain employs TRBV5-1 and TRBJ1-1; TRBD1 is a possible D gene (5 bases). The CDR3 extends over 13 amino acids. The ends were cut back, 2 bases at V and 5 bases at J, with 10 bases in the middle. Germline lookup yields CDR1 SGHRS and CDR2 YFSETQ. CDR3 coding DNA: TGCGCCAGCAGCTTAATGGGGGATACTGAAGCTTTCTTT. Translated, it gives CASSLMGDTEAFF.

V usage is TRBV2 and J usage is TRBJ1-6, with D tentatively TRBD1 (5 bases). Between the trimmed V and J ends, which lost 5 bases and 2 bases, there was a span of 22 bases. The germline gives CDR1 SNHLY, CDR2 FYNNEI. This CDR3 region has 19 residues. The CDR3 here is CASSSGTQRFGAYNSPLHF. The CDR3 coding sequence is TGTGCCAGCAGTTCGGGGACTCAGAGATTTGGGGCCTATAATTCACCCCTCCACTTT.

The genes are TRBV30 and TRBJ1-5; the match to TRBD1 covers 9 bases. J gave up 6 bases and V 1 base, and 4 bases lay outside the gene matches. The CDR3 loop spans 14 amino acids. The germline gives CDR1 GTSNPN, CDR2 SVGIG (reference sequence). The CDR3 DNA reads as TGTGCCTGGAGTGAGGGACAGGGCATTCAGCCCCAGCATTTT. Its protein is CAWSEGQGIQPQHF.

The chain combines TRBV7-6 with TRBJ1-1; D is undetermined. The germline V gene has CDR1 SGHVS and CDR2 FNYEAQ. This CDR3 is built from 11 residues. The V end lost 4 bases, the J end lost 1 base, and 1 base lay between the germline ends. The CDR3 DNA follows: TGTGCCAGCAGCTCGAACACTGAAGCTTTCTTT. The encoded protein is CASSSNTEAFF.

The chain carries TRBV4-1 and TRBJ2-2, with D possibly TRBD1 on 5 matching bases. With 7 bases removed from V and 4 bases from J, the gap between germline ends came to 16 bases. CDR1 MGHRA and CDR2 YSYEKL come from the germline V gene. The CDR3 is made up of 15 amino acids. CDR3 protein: CASTQGDRSTGELFF. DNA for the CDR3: TGCGCCAGCACTCAAGGAGACAGATCCACCGGGGAGCTGTTTTTT.

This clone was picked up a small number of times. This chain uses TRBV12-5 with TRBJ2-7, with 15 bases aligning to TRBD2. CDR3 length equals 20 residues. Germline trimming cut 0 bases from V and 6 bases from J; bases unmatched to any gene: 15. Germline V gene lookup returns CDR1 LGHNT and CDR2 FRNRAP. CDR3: CASGLVQAWTSGRGSGEQYF. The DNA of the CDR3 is TGTGCTAGTGGTTTGGTACAAGCTTGGACTAGCGGGAGGGGCTCGGGCGAGCAGTACTTC.

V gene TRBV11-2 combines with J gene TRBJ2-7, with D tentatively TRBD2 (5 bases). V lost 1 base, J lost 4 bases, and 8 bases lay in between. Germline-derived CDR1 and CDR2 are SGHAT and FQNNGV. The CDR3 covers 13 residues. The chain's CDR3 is CASSLVPGYEQYF. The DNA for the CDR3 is TGTGCCAGCAGCTTAGTGCCGGGATACGAGCAGTACTTC.

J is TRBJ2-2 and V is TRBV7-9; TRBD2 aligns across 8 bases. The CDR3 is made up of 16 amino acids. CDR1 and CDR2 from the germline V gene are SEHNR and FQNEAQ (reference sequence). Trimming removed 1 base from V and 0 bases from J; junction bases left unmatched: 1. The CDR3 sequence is CASSLVGLANTGELFF. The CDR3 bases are TGTGCCAGCAGCTTAGTGGGACTAGCGAACACCGGGGAGCTGTTTTTT.

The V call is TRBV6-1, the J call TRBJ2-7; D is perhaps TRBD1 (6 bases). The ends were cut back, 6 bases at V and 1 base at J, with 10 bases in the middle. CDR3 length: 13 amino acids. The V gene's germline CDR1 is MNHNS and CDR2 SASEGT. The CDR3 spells CASSAGQSYEQYF. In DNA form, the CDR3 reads TGTGCCAGCAGCGCTGGACAGTCCTACGAGCAGTACTTC.

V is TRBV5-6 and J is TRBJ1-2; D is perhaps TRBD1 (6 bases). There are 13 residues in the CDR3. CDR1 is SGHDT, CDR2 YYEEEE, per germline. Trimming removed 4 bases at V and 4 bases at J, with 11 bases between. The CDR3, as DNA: TGTGCCAGCAGCCTGGACAGTACCTATGGCTACACCTTC. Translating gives CASSLDSTYGYTF.

The CDR3 reads CASSLGAGMNTEAFF. CDR3 bases: TGTGCCAGCAGCTTAGGAGCAGGGATGAACACTGAAGCTTTCTTT. The J gene is TRBJ1-1, the V gene TRBV7-6; maybe TRBD1 (5 bases). The CDR3 sequence is 15 residues long. V dropped 1 base and J dropped 0 bases, with 9 bases sitting between them. The germline gives CDR1 SGHVS, CDR2 FNYEAQ.

The CDR3 region is CASDETGVTYGYTF. The CDR3 DNA reads as TGTGCCAGCGATGAGACAGGGGTGACCTATGGCTACACCTTC. V and J are TRBV6-1 and TRBJ1-2; 8 bases line up with TRBD1. J lost 4 bases, V lost 8 bases, and 9 bases had no gene match. The germline V gene encodes CDR1 MNHNS and CDR2 SASEGT. The CDR3 is made up of 14 amino acids.

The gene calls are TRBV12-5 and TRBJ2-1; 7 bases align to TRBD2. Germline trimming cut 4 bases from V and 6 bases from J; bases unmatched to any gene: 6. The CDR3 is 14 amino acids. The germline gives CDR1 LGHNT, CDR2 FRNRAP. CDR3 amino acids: CASGWASGANEQFF. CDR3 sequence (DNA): TGTGCTAGTGGTTGGGCTAGCGGCGCCAATGAGCAGTTCTTC.

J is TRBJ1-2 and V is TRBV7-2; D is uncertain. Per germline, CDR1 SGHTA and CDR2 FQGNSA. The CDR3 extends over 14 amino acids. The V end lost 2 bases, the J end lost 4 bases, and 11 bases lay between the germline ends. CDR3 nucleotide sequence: TGTGCCAGCAGCTTAACACCCTGGAGCTATGGCTACACCTTC. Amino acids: CASSLTPWSYGYTF.

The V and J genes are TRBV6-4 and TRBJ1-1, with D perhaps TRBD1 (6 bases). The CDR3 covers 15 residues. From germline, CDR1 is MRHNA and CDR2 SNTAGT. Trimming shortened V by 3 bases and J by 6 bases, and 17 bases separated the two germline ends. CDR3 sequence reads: CASSDFGGGGAEAFF. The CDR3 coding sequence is TGTGCCAGCAGTGATTTTGGAGGGGGAGGGGCTGAAGCTTTCTTT.

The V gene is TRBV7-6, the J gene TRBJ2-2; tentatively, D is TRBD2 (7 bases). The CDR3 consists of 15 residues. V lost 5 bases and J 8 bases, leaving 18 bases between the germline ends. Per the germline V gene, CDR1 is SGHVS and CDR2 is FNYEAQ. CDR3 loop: CASSPPDRGAGELFF. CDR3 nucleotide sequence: TGTGCCAGCAGCCCACCGGACCGGGGGGCGGGGGAGCTGTTTTTT.

The DNA of the CDR3 is TGTGCCAGCAGCCCTCAGGAGGGGAAGTACGAGCAGTACTTC. This encodes CASSPQEGKYEQYF. The chain employs TRBV6-1 and TRBJ2-7, with TRBD2 as a possible D gene (6 bases). From germline, CDR1 is MNHNS and CDR2 SASEGT. This CDR3 has 14 residues. Trimming removed 6 bases from V and 4 bases from J, with 16 bases in between.

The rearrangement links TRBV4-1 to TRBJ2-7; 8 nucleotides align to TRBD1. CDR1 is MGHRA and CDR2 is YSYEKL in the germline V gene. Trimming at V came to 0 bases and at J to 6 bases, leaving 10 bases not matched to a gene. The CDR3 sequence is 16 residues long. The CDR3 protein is CASSQDPKTGAREQYF. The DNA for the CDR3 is TGCGCCAGCAGCCAAGATCCCAAGACAGGGGCCCGCGAGCAGTACTTC.

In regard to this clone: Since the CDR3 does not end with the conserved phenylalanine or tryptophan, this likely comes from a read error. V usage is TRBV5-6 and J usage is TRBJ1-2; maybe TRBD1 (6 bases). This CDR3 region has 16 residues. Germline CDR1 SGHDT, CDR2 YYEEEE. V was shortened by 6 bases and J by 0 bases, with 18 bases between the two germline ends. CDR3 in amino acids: CASTNLLDRANYGYTL. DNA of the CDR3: TGTGCCAGCACCAATCTCTTGGACAGAGCTAACTATGGCTACACCCTC.